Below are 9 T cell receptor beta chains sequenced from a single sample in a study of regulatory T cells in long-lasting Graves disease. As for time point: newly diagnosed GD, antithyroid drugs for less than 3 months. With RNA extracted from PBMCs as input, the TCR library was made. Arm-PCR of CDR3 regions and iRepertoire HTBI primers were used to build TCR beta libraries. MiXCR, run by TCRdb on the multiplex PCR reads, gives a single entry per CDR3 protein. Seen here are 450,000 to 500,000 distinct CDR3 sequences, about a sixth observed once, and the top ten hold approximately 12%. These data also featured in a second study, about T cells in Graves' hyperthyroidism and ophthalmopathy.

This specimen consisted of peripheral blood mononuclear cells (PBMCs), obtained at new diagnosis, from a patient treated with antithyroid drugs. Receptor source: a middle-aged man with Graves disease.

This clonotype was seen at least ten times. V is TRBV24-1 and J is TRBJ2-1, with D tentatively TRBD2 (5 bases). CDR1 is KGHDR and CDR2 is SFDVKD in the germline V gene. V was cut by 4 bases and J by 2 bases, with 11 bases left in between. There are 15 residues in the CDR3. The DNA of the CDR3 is TGTGCCACCAGTGAAGCGACTACCGCCTACAATGAGCAGTTCTTC. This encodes CATSEATTAYNEQFF.

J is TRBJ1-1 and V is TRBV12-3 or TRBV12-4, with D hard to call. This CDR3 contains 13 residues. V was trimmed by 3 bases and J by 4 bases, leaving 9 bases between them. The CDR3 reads CASSFHSGTEAFF. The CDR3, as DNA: TGTGCCAGCAGTTTCCACAGCGGCACTGAAGCTTTCTTT.

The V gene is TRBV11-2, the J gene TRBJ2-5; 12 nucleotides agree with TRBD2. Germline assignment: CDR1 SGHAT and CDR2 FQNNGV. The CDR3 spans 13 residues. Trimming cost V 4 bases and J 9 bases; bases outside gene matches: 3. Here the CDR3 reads CASSSSGGAAQYF. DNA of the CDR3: TGTGCCAGCAGCTCTAGCGGGGGGGCGGCCCAGTACTTC.

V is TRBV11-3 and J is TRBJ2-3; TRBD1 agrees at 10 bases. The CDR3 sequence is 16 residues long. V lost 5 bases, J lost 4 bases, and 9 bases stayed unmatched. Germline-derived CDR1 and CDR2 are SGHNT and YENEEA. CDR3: CASSPGAGQGPDTQYF. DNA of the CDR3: TGTGCCAGCAGCCCAGGGGCGGGACAGGGGCCAGATACGCAGTATTTT.

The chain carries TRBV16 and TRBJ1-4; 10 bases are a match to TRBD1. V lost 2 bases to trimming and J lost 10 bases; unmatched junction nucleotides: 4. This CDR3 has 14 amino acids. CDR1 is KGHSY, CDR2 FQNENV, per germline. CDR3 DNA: TGTGCCAGCAGCCAAGGACAGGGGGACGGAAAACTGTTTTTT. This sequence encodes CASSQGQGDGKLFF.

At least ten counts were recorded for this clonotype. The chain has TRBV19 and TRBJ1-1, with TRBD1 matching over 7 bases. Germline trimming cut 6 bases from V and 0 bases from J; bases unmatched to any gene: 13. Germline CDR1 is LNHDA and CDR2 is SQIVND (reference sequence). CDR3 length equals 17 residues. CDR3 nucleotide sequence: TGTGCCAGTAGCTGGATTAACAGGGGCTTAATGAACACTGAAGCTTTCTTT. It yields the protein CASSWINRGLMNTEAFF. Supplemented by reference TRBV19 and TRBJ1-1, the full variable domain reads DGGITQSPKYLFRKEGQNVTLSCEQNLNHDAMYWYRQDPGQGLRLIYYSQIVNDFQKGDIAEGYSVSREKKESFPLTVTSAQKNPTAFYLCASSWINRGLMNTEAFFGQGTRLTVV.

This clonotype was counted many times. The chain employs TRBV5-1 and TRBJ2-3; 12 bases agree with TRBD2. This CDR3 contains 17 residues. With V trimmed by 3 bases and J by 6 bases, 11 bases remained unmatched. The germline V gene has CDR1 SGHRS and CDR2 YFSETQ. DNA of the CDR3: TGCGCCAGCAGCTCCGGACTAGCGGGGTTTGATGCGGATACGCAGTATTTT. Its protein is CASSSGLAGFDADTQYF.

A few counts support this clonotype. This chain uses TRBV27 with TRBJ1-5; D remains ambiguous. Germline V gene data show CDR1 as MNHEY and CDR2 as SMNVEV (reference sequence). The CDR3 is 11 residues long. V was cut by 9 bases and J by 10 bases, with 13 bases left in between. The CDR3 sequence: CARQLISPQHF. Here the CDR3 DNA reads TGTGCCAGACAATTGATAAGTCCCCAGCATTTT.

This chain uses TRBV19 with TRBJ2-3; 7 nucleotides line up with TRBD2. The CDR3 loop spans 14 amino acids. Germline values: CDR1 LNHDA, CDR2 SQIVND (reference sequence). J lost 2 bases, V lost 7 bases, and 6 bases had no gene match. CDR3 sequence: CASKTSWLTDTQYF. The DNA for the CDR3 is TGTGCCAGTAAGACTAGCTGGCTCACAGATACGCAGTATTTT.